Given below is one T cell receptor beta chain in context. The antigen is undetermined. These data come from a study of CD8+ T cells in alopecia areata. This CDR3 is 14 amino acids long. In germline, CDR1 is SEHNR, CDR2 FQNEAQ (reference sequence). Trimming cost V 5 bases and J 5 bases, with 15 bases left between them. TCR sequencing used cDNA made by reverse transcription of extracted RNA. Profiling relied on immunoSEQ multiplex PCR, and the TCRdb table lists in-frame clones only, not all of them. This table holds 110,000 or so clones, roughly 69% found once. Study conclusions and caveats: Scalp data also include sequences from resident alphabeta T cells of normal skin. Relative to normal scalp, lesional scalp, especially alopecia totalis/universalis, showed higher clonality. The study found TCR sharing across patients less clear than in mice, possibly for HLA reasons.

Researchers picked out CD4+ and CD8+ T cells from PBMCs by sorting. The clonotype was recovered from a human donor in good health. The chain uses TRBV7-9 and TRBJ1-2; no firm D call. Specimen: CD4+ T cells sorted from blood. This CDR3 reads CASSPTTLGYGYTF. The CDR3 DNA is TGTGCCAGCAGCCCGACTACCCTGGGGTATGGCTACACCTTC.